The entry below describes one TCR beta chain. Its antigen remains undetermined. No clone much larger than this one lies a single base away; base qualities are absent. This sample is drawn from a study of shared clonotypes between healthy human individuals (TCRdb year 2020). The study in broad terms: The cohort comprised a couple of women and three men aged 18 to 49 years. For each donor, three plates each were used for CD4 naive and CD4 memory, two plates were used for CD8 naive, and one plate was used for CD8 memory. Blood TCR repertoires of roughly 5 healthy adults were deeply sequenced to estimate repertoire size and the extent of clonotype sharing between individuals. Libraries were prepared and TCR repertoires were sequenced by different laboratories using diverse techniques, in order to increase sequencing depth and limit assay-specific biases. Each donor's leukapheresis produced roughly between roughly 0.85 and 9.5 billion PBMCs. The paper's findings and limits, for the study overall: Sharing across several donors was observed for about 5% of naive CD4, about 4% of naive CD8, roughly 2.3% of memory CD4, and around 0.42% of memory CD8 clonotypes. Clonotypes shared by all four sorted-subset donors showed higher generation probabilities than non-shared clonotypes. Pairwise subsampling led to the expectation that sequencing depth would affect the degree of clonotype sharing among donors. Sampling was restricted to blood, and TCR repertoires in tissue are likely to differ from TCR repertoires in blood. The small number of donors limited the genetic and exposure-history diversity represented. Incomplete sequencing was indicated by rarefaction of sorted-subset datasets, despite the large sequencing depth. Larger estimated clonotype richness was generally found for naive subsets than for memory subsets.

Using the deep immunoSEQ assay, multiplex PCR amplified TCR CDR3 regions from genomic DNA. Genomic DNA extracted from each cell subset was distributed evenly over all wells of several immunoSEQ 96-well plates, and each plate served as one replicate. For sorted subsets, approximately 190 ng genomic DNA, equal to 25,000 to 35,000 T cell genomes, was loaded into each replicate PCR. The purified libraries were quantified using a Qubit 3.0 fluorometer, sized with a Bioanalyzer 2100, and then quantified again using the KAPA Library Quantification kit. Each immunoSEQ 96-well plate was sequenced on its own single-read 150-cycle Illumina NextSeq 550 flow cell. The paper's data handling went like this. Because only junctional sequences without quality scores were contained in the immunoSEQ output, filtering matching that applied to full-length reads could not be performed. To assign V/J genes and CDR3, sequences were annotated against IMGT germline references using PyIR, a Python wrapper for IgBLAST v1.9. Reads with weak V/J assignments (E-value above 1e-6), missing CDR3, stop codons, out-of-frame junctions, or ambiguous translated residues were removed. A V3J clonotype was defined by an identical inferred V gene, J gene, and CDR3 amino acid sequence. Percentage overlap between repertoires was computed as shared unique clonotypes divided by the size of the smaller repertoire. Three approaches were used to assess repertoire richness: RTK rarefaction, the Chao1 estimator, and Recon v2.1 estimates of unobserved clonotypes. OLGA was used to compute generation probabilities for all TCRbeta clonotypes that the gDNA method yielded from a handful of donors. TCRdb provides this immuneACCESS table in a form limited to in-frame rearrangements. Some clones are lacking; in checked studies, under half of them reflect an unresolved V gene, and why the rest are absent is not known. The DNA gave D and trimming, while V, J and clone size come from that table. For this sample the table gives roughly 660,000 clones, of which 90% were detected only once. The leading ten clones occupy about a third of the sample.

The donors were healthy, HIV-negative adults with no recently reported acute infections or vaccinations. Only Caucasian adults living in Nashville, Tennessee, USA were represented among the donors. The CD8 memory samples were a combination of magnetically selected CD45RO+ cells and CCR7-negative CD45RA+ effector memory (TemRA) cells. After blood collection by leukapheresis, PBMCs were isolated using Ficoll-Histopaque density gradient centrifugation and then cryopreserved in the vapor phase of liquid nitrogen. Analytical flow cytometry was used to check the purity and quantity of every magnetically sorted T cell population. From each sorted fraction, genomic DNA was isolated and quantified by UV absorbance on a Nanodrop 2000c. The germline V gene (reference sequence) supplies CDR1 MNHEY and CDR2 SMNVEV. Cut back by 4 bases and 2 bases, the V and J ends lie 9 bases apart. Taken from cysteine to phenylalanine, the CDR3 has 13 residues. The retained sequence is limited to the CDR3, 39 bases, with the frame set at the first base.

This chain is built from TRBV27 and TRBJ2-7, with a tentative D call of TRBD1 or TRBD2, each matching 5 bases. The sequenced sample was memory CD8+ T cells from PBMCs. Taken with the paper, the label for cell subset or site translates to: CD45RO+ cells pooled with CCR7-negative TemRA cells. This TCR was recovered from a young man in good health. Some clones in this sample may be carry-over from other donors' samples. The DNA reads TGTGCCAGCAGTTATGAGGGGCCCTACGAGCAGTACTTC. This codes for CASSYEGPYEQYF.